What follows are 32 T cell receptor beta chains derived from one specimen sequenced in a study of beta chain features in type 1 diabetes. Notes on the study in general: For Type 1 diabetes patients, all four CD4+ subsets carried TCRB CDR3s that were moderately but significantly shorter.

Antigen specificity for these receptors is unknown. TCRB transcripts that were expressed got sequenced, as all of the isolated RNA had been reverse transcribed. The method was immunoSEQ multiplex PCR; TCRdb's version includes in-frame clones alone and lacks a portion of them. The sample yields nearly 700,000 clones, about an eighth seen once. The material sequenced was naive CD4+ T cells from blood. These receptors all stem from a man between 18 and 29 years old with type 1 diabetes.

This clone turned up a few times. The chain links TRBV7-9 to TRBJ2-2; weak D call: TRBD1 (5 bases). The CDR3 contains 13 residues. Per the germline V gene, CDR1 is SEHNR and CDR2 is FQNEAQ (reference sequence). With 5 bases removed from V and 13 bases from J, the gap between germline ends came to 17 bases. CDR3 DNA sequence: TGTGCCAGCAGCCCAGACTCTAACCAGGGGCTGTTTTTT. The encoded protein is CASSPDSNQGLFF. Combining the CDR3 with reference TRBV7-9 and TRBJ2-2 gives the whole variable domain DTGVSQNPRHKITKRGQNVTFRCDPISEHNRLYWYRQTLGQGPEFLTYFQNEAQLEKSRLLSDRFSAERPKGSFSTLEIQRTEQGDSAMYLCASSPDSNQGLFFGEGSRLTVL.

This chain connects TRBV13 to TRBJ1-1; possibly TRBD1 for D (5 bases). V shed 0 bases and J shed 11 bases, with 16 bases lying between them. The CDR3 sequence is 14 residues long. Germline V gene data show CDR1 as PRHDT and CDR2 as FYEKMQ (reference sequence). The CDR3 DNA follows: TGTGCCAGCAGCTTAGGAGAGGGGCGTGCGGTGGCTTTCTTT. The encoded protein is CASSLGEGRAVAFF.

The chain carries TRBV10-3 and TRBJ2-1; maybe TRBD1 (5 bases). Germline V CDR1 and CDR2: ENHRY, SYGVKD. CDR3 length equals 13 residues. V was trimmed by 2 bases and J by 9 bases, leaving 11 bases between them. This CDR3 reads CAISEGASGEQFF. The CDR3 nucleotides are TGTGCCATCAGTGAGGGGGCTAGTGGTGAGCAGTTCTTC.

The V and J genes are TRBV9 and TRBJ2-1; 10 bases are shared with TRBD2. V shed 0 bases and J 5 bases; nucleotides not matched to a gene: 2. CDR1 is SGDLS and CDR2 is YYNGEE in the germline V gene. The CDR3 consists of 15 residues. DNA for the CDR3: TGTGCCAGCAGCGTAGGGGGACTAGCGAACAATGAGCAGTTCTTC. It yields the protein CASSVGGLANNEQFF.

This clone was detected only a few times. J is TRBJ2-6 and V is TRBV25-1; D is unresolved. This CDR3 has 15 amino acids. V was trimmed by 5 bases and J by 0 bases, leaving 8 bases between them. The V gene's germline CDR1 is MGHDK and CDR2 SYGVNS. The CDR3 region is CASSLLGSGANVLTF. In nucleotides, the CDR3 is TGTGCCAGCAGTTTATTGGGCTCTGGGGCCAACGTCCTGACTTTC.

The chain is built from TRBV7-9 and TRBJ1-2; 8 positions match TRBD1. The CDR3 length is 13 residues. Per the germline V gene, CDR1 is SEHNR and CDR2 is FQNEAQ (reference sequence). J was trimmed by 6 bases and V by 11 bases; bases with no gene match: 11. CDR3 residues: CAGASDREDGYTF. CDR3 coding DNA: TGTGCCGGAGCCTCGGACAGGGAAGATGGCTACACCTTC. Together with reference TRBV7-9 and TRBJ1-2, the CDR3 gives the full variable domain: DTGVSQNPRHKITKRGQNVTFRCDPISEHNRLYWYRQTLGQGPEFLTYFQNEAQLEKSRLLSDRFSAERPKGSFSTLEIQRTEQGDSAMYLCAGASDREDGYTFGSGTRLTVV.

The V and J genes are TRBV5-1 and TRBJ2-1; 7 nucleotides line up with TRBD1. Germline CDR1 and CDR2: SGHRS and YFSETQ. The CDR3 has 16 amino acids. The junction had 17 bases not matched to a gene; V was cut back by 5 bases and J by 9 bases. The CDR3: CASSRQGPSVGGEQFF. CDR3 DNA: TGCGCCAGCAGTCGACAGGGTCCCTCCGTTGGGGGTGAGCAGTTCTTC.

V is TRBV5-1 and J is TRBJ2-5; D remains ambiguous. TRBJ2-7 explains the end of the DNA better; the J call may be wrong. Looked up from germline, CDR1 is SGHRS and CDR2 is YFSETQ. The CDR3 loop spans 13 amino acids. The CDR3 loop is CASSLDATYEQYF. Here the CDR3 DNA reads TGCGCCAGCAGCTTGGATGCGACGTACGAGCAGTACTTC.

This clone has just a few counts. The rearrangement uses TRBV19 and TRBJ2-7; D may match TRBD1 or TRBD2 (6 bases each). Germline V CDR1 and CDR2: LNHDA, SQIVND (reference sequence). V was clipped by 2 bases and J by 1 base, with 9 bases between them. This CDR3 has 14 amino acids. Here the CDR3 reads CASSIQGTSYEQYF. The CDR3 DNA reads as TGTGCCAGTAGTATACAGGGGACTTCCTACGAGCAGTACTTC.

Details on this clone: Given the absence of the conserved phenylalanine or tryptophan at the CDR3 end, a read error is likely. The DNA is omitted, as the CDR3 cannot be located on it reliably, and the CDR3 follows TCRdb's listing. The chain has TRBV4-1 and TRBJ2-7. Germline lookup yields CDR1 MGHRA and CDR2 YSYEKL. The CDR3 contains 12 residues when both ends are counted. This CDR3 is CASSQDPGTEGL.

In this sample, this clone turned up a few times. The chain employs TRBV9 and TRBJ1-1; D remains ambiguous. Trimming pared 0 bases from V and 1 base from J, leaving 16 bases between. Germline V gene lookup returns CDR1 SGDLS and CDR2 YYNGEE. This CDR3 spans 17 amino acids. In nucleotides, the CDR3 is TGTGCCAGCAGCGTAGTTGGGGAGAGGACGGAGAACACTGAAGCTTTCTTT. It yields the protein CASSVVGERTENTEAFF.

This rearrangement joins TRBV7-9 to TRBJ1-2; no reliable D call. The germline CDR1 and CDR2 sequences are SEHNR and FQNEAQ (reference sequence). The length of the CDR3 is 12 residues. V gave up 3 bases and J gave up 6 bases, with 8 bases separating them. In DNA form, the CDR3 reads TGTGCCAGCAGCTTGTCCGGGAATGGCTACACCTTC. As protein: CASSLSGNGYTF. Using reference TRBV7-9 and TRBJ1-2 for the parts outside the CDR3, the full variable domain is DTGVSQNPRHKITKRGQNVTFRCDPISEHNRLYWYRQTLGQGPEFLTYFQNEAQLEKSRLLSDRFSAERPKGSFSTLEIQRTEQGDSAMYLCASSLSGNGYTFGSGTRLTVV.

CDR3 DNA: TGTGCCAGCAGCCGGAGGGGTTACCTGAACACTGAAGCTTTCTTT. Residues: CASSRRGYLNTEAFF. The chain couples TRBV5-6 to TRBJ1-1, with D tentatively TRBD1 (5 bases). CDR3 length equals 15 residues. V was cut by 4 bases and J by 0 bases, with 13 bases left in between. Germline values: CDR1 SGHDT, CDR2 YYEEEE.

This clone has only a few counts. The V call is TRBV13, the J call TRBJ2-3; 8 nucleotides match TRBD2. This CDR3 is built from 18 residues. Germline V lookup: CDR1 PRHDT, CDR2 FYEKMQ (reference sequence). Trimming cost V 6 bases and J 3 bases; bases outside gene matches: 17. The DNA of the CDR3 is TGTGCCAGCAGGATCACGGGACTAGGCTTGGGTGGAACAGATACGCAGTATTTT. Amino acids: CASRITGLGLGGTDTQYF.

Only a few counts were recorded for this clone. The chain links TRBV18 to TRBJ2-7, with 12 bases that match TRBD1. Germline V gene lookup returns CDR1 KGHSH and CDR2 LQKENI. The CDR3 runs 16 residues. V lost 5 bases to trimming and J lost 5 bases; unmatched junction nucleotides: 10. The CDR3 DNA follows: TGTGCCAGCTCATTCTCCGGGACAGGGGGCAAGGACGAGCAGTACTTC. Translated, it gives CASSFSGTGGKDEQYF.

There are a few counts of this clone. The chain joins TRBV10-2 to TRBJ1-2, with a weak D call TRBD1 (5 bases). The CDR3 totals 12 residues. The V end lost 8 bases, the J end lost 8 bases, and 15 bases lay between the germline ends. Germline loops: CDR1 WSHSY, CDR2 SAAADI. This CDR3 reads CASWAGLGGYTF. In DNA, the CDR3 is TGCGCCAGCTGGGCAGGGTTGGGAGGCTACACCTTC.

The sample holds a few counts of this clone. CDR3: CASSISTGEGANVLTF. Written as DNA, the CDR3 is TGCGCCAGCAGCATATCCACAGGGGAGGGGGCCAACGTCCTGACTTTC. The J gene is TRBJ2-6, the V gene TRBV5-1; 7 bases align to TRBD1. Germline-derived CDR1 and CDR2 are SGHRS and YFSETQ. V was pared by 4 bases and J by 4 bases, with 8 bases of the junction left unmatched. CDR3 size: 16 residues.

In this sample, this clone turned up a few times. The chain uses TRBV30 and TRBJ1-6; D not resolved. The germline V gene has CDR1 GTSNPN and CDR2 SVGIG (reference sequence). V was cut by 3 bases and J by 6 bases, with 15 bases left in between. The CDR3 spans 15 residues. The CDR3 sequence: CAWRIKGAFNSPLHF. The CDR3 DNA sequence: TGTGCCTGGAGAATAAAGGGCGCTTTTAATTCACCCCTCCACTTT.

The rearrangement links TRBV28 to TRBJ1-5; D is perhaps TRBD1 (6 bases). V was clipped by 6 bases and J by 3 bases, with 12 bases between them. The CDR3 consists of 14 residues. Germline lookup yields CDR1 MDHEN and CDR2 SYDVKM. Here the CDR3 reads CASSSDSYNQPQHF. The CDR3 DNA reads TGTGCCAGCAGCTCGGACAGCTACAATCAGCCCCAGCATTTT.

This clone was observed a few times. The gene calls are TRBV4-1 and TRBJ1-6; 7 bases are a match to TRBD1. With 1 base clipped from V and 9 bases from J, the junction kept 9 bases outside the gene matches. Germline V lookup: CDR1 MGHRA, CDR2 YSYEKL. The CDR3 sequence is 16 residues long. This CDR3 reads CASSQVGGTVVSPLHF. DNA of the CDR3: TGCGCCAGCAGCCAAGTCGGAGGGACAGTAGTTTCACCCCTCCACTTT.

The chain links TRBV6-1 to TRBJ2-5; perhaps TRBD2 as D (7 bases). The ends were cut back, 3 bases at V and 2 bases at J, with 10 bases in the middle. This CDR3 is built from 14 residues. The germline V gene has CDR1 MNHNS and CDR2 SASEGT. CDR3 sequence: CASSDRGAQETQYF. The CDR3 region has the DNA TGTGCCAGCAGTGACCGGGGGGCACAAGAGACCCAGTACTTC.

The chain joins TRBV28 to TRBJ1-2; tentatively, D is TRBD1 (5 bases). This CDR3 comprises 13 residues. From germline, CDR1 is MDHEN and CDR2 SYDVKM. With 6 bases removed from V and 4 bases from J, the gap between germline ends came to 12 bases. In DNA, the CDR3 is TGTGCCAGCAGGTCCCGGGGGGGCTATGGCTACACCTTC. This translates into CASRSRGGYGYTF.

There are a few counts of this clone. The chain couples TRBV25-1 to TRBJ2-5; 7 bases align to TRBD2. Germline trimming cut 3 bases from V and 2 bases from J; bases unmatched to any gene: 12. The CDR3 is made up of 17 amino acids. Germline V gene lookup returns CDR1 MGHDK and CDR2 SYGVNS. CDR3 sequence: CASSEGKVAGGQETQYF. CDR3 in DNA: TGTGCCAGCAGTGAGGGCAAGGTGGCCGGGGGGCAAGAGACCCAGTACTTC.

This clone was picked up many times. In the same sample, other DNA sequences code for this CDR3. This chain joins TRBV30 and TRBJ2-5; 8 positions agree with TRBD2. This CDR3 has 12 residues. CDR1 and CDR2 from the germline V gene are GTSNPN and SVGIG (reference sequence). V dropped 3 bases and J dropped 4; count of bases not matched to a gene: 1. CDR3 bases: TGTGCCTGGAGCGGGGGGGCAGAGACCCAGTACTTC. It translates to CAWSGGAETQYF.

This clone was counted a few times. The chain is built from TRBV7-9 and TRBJ1-2, with 8 positions matching TRBD1. This CDR3 has 10 residues. Germline values: CDR1 SEHNR, CDR2 FQNEAQ (reference sequence). The J segment lost 13 bases and the V segment lost 5 bases, leaving 3 bases of the junction unmatched. The CDR3 nucleotides read TGTGCCAGCAGCCCTGACAGGGGCACCTTC. It codes for CASSPDRGTF.

Remarks on this clone: The same CDR3 arises from other DNA sequences in this sample as well. The chain carries TRBV30 and TRBJ2-5, with no clear D. CDR1 GTSNPN and CDR2 SVGIG come from the germline V gene (reference sequence). The CDR3 spans 11 residues. The V gene lost 4 bases and the J gene lost 5 bases, with 8 bases spanning the gap. CDR3 amino acids: CAWTLAETQYF. CDR3 nucleotide sequence: TGTGCCTGGACCTTGGCGGAGACCCAGTACTTC. The whole variable domain, remainder taken from reference TRBV30 and TRBJ2-5, is SQTIHQWPATLVQPVGSPLSLECTVEGTSNPNLYWYRQAAGRGLQLLFYSVGIGQISSEVPQNLSASRPQDRQFILSSKKLLLSDSGFYLCAWTLAETQYFGPGTRLLVL.

This clone was seen only a few times. The chain combines TRBV27 with TRBJ1-5; maybe TRBD1 (5 bases). This CDR3 is 15 amino acids long. V lost 2 bases and J lost 7, with 15 bases in between. Germline CDR1 reads MNHEY; CDR2 reads SMNVEV (reference sequence). The CDR3 spells CASSLTLGAEQPQHF. As DNA, the CDR3 is TGTGCCAGCAGTTTAACGTTAGGGGCAGAACAGCCCCAGCATTTT.

This clone turned up a few times. The chain couples TRBV19 to TRBJ2-7; 7 bases map to TRBD1. The CDR3 totals 16 residues. The germline V gene has CDR1 LNHDA and CDR2 SQIVND (reference sequence). V lost 5 bases and J lost 3; bases outside the gene matches: 13. The CDR3 DNA follows: TGTGCCAGTAGTGCGCTGAAAGGGGGCAACTACTACGAGCAGTACTTC. Its protein product is CASSALKGGNYYEQYF.

This clone was detected only a few times. The V and J genes are TRBV7-9 and TRBJ2-3; D gene uncertain. The CDR3 consists of 11 residues. CDR1 is SEHNR, CDR2 FQNEAQ, per germline (reference sequence). V was trimmed by 2 bases and J by 5 bases, leaving 2 bases between them. The CDR3: CASSLKDTQYF. The CDR3 nucleotides read TGTGCCAGCAGCTTAAAAGATACGCAGTATTTT.

This chain links TRBV10-3 with TRBJ1-5, with no clear D. CDR1 is ENHRY, CDR2 SYGVKD, per germline. V was pared by 6 bases and J by 6 bases, with 15 bases between. The CDR3 is 14 residues long. The CDR3 DNA is TGTGCCATCAGCTTGGACGGTCGGTTTCAGCCCCAGCATTTT. Its protein is CAISLDGRFQPQHF.

Only a few counts were recorded for this clone. The rearrangement joins TRBV29-1 to TRBJ1-1; 7 bases line up with TRBD1. CDR1 is SQVTM and CDR2 is ANQGSEA in the germline V gene. Germline trimming cut 3 bases from V and 0 bases from J; bases unmatched to any gene: 10. CDR3 length: 16 amino acids. The CDR3 bases are TGCAGCGTTGATTACAGGGGCGCGGGGATGAACACTGAAGCTTTCTTT. Translated: CSVDYRGAGMNTEAFF.

V is TRBV2 and J is TRBJ2-7, with D possibly matching TRBD1 (6 bases). Germline V gives CDR1 SNHLY, CDR2 FYNNEI. Trimming removed 3 bases at V and 8 bases at J, with 14 bases between. The CDR3 extends over 13 amino acids. The CDR3 reads CASSDVYRAQQYF. The CDR3 DNA sequence: TGTGCCAGCAGTGACGTATACAGGGCACAGCAGTACTTC.